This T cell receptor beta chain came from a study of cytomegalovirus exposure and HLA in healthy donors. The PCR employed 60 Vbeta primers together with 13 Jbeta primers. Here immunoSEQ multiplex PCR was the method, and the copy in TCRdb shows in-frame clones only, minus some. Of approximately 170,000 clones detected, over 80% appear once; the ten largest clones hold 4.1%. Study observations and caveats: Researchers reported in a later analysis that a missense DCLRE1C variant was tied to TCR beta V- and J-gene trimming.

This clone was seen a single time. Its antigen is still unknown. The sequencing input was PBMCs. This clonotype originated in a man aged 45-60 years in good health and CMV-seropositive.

The CDR3 sequence is CASNEGVAYEQYF. The CDR3 DNA follows: TGTGCCAGTAACGAGGGGGTAGCCTACGAGCAGTACTTC. The chain links TRBV19 to TRBJ2-7; tentative D call: TRBD1 (6 bases). The germline gives CDR1 LNHDA, CDR2 SQIVND (reference sequence). This CDR3 region has 13 residues. Trimming shortened V by 7 bases and J by 2 bases, and 12 bases separated the two germline ends.